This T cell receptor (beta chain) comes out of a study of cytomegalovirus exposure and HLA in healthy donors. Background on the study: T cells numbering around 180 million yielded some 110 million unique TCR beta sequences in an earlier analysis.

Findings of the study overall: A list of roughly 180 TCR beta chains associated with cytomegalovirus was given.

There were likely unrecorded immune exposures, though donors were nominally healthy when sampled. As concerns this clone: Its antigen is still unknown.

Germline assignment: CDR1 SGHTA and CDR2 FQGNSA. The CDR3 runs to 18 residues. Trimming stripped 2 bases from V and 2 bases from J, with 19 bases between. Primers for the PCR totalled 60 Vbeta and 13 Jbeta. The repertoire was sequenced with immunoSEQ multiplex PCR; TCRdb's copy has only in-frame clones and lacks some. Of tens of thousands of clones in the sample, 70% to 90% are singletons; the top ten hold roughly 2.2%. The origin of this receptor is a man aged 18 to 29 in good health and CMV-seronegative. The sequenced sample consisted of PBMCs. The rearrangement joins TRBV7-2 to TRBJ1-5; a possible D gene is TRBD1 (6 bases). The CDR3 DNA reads TGTACCAGCAGCTTACGTGGAGGGGGAGGGGTTGGCAATCAGCCCCAGCATTTT. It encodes CTSSLRGGGGVGNQPQHF.